The entry that follows covers one TCR beta chain sequence. The antigen remains undetermined. This entry belongs to a study of T cell responses to AZD1222 COVID-19 vaccine. In the study overall: Analysis merged second doses at about 4 or about 12 weeks.

Study observations and caveats: Distributed over spike, vaccine-associated CD4 TCRs predominated at 160-218 and 743-854. There were mostly white British donors and more females than males, and clonal diversity was possibly underestimated. At baseline, just five or six AZD1222 recipients tested seropositive.

The ends were cut back, 7 bases at V and 4 bases at J, with 14 bases in the middle. In germline, CDR1 is MNHNY, CDR2 SVGAGI (reference sequence). There are 14 residues in the CDR3. Produced via immunoSEQ multiplex PCR; TCRdb's table is partial and in-frame only. The table includes tens of thousands of clones, over 80% detected once. V gene TRBV6-6 combines with J gene TRBJ1-3, with D possibly TRBD1 on 6 matching bases. The source material was peripheral blood, sampled on day 0 of AZD1222 vaccination. The receptor comes from an adult in good health. The CDR3 spells CASIATGSGNTIYF. The CDR3 bases are TGTGCCAGCATCGCCACAGGGTCGGGAAACACCATATATTTT.